Listed below are T cell receptor beta chains from one sample, sequenced in a study of blood T cell repertoires in COVID-19. Only in-frame clones appear in the TCRdb table, and some are missing; sequencing was by immunoSEQ multiplex PCR. The sample shows roughly 52,000 clones, about nine tenths of them seen only once. The material sequenced was peripheral blood. All receptors come from a man aged 55 to 69 with active COVID-19. Each CDR3 is given with its conserved first and last residue. A D gene is named only where the DNA matches it firmly.

J: TRBJ2-3
D: -
V: TRBV3-1/TRBV3-2
DNA: TGTGCCAGCAGACCTCGGGAGAACACAGATACGCAGTATTTT
CDR3: CASRPRENTDTQYF

J: TRBJ2-7
D: TRBD2
V: TRBV4-1
DNA: TGCGCCAGCAGCCACCACATAGCGGGAGGGGGCTACGAGCAGTACTTC
CDR3: CASSHHIAGGGYEQYF

J: TRBJ1-5
D: -
V: TRBV18
DNA: TGTGCCAGCCTTGACATTCCCGAAGGGCCCCAGCATTTT
CDR3: CASLDIPEGPQHF

J: TRBJ1-1
D: -
V: TRBV3-1/TRBV3-2
DNA: TGTGCCAGCAGCCAAGGGCCCGGGACAAAAGCTTTCTTT
CDR3: CASSQGPGTKAFF

J: TRBJ1-2
D: -
V: TRBV7-9
DNA: TGTGCCAGCAGTTTTACAGGAAGCTATGGCTACACCTTC
CDR3: CASSFTGSYGYTF

J: TRBJ2-2
D: TRBD2
V: TRBV4-2
DNA: TGTGCCAGCAGCCAATCGGGACTAGGGGAAGGCACCGGGGAGCTGTTTTTT
CDR3: CASSQSGLGEGTGELFF

J: TRBJ1-3
D: -
V: TRBV7-2
DNA: TGTGCCAGCAGCTTTCAGGGGATGGGGAACACCATATATTTT
CDR3: CASSFQGMGNTIYF

J: TRBJ1-3
D: -
V: TRBV11-2
DNA: TGTGCCAGCAGCTTAACAGGCTCTGGAAACACCATATATTTT
CDR3: CASSLTGSGNTIYF

J: TRBJ1-5
D: -
V: TRBV6-5
DNA: TGTGCCAGCAGAAAGACGGGAAATCAGCCCCAGCATTTT
CDR3: CASRKTGNQPQHF

J: TRBJ1-5
D: TRBD1
V: TRBV10-2
DNA: TGCGCCAGCAGGGACAGGGGAGAGCAGCCCCAGCATTTT
CDR3: CASRDRGEQPQHF

J: TRBJ2-7
D: -
V: TRBV19
DNA: TGTGCCAGTAGTATAGATGTCGGGTTTACCTACGAGCAGTACTTC
CDR3: CASSIDVGFTYEQYF

J: TRBJ2-5
D: -
V: TRBV4-1
DNA: TGCGCCAGCAGCCAAGACAGAATCCAAGAGACCCAGTACTTC
CDR3: CASSQDRIQETQYF

J: TRBJ2-5
D: TRBD2
V: TRBV7-3
DNA: TGTGCCAGCAGCTTAACGACCGGCGGGAGACAGACCCAGTACTTC
CDR3: CASSLTTGGRQTQYF

J: TRBJ1-1
D: -
V: TRBV19
DNA: TGTGCCAGTACTTCAGGGGTACCCATGAACACTGAAGCTTTCTTT
CDR3: CASTSGVPMNTEAFF